The rows below give T cell receptor beta chains drawn from one sample of a study of CD8+CD57+ T cells in acquired aplastic anemia. One entry per CDR3 protein, called by TCRdb with MiXCR from the reads. Altogether 150,000 to 200,000 distinct CDR3 sequences are present, about three fifths being singletons, with the ten largest covering about 50%. The sequenced material came from sorted CD4+, CD8+, or CD8+CD57+ T cells (not recorded which) from PBMCs. Receptors originate from a human donor in good health. Each CDR3 is given with its conserved first and last residue. A D gene is named only where the DNA matches it firmly. Clone size is not always given. Where it is, it says once, few, many or a class for expanded clones.

clone_size cdr3_length j_call d_call v_call cdr3_nt cdr3_aa
- 12 TRBJ1-3 - TRBV9 TGTGCCAGCAGCGAGTGGGGAAACACCATATATTTT CASSEWGNTIYF
few 12 TRBJ1-2 TRBD1 TRBV24-1 TGTGCCACCAGTGAGCGACAGGGCGAATACACCTTC CATSERQGEYTF
- 12 TRBJ2-3 - TRBV4-1 TGCGCCAGCAGCCAGCCCACAGATACGCAGTATTTT CASSQPTDTQYF
- 14 TRBJ2-3 TRBD2 TRBV7-7 TGTGCTAGCAGCTTGGGACTAGCTGCAGATACGCAGTATTTT CASSLGLAADTQYF
- 14 TRBJ2-3 TRBD1 TRBV5-1 TGCGCCAGCAGCTTGGAACAGGGGACAGATACGCAGTATTTT CASSLEQGTDTQYF
- 16 TRBJ2-4 - TRBV5-1 TGCGCCAGCAGCTTGGAAGCAAGTCGGGCCAAAAACATTCAGTACTTC CASSLEASRAKNIQYF
few 15 TRBJ2-7 - TRBV10-3 TGTGCCATCAGAGCTCAGGGCCCGCCGTCCTACGAGCAGTACTTC CAIRAQGPPSYEQYF
many 18 TRBJ2-6 - TRBV20-1 TGCAGTGCTGGCCTCATCAGGGGGGACTACTCTGGGGCCAACGTCCTGACTTTC CSAGLIRGDYSGANVLTF
- 17 TRBJ2-7 TRBD2 TRBV20-1 TGCAGTGCTAGAGATTTATCTAGCGGGGAATCAGTTTACGAGCAGTACTTC CSARDLSSGESVYEQYF
- 15 TRBJ2-1 - TRBV7-2 TGTGCCAGCAGCTACCGGGACGAGGCCTACAATGAGCAGTTCTTC CASSYRDEAYNEQFF
- 12 TRBJ2-1 - TRBV7-8 TGTGCCAGCAGCCCACAGGGATATGAGCAGTTCTTC CASSPQGYEQFF
- 15 TRBJ1-2 TRBD1 TRBV6-2/TRBV6-3 TGTGCCAGCAGTTACTCCCCGGACAGGGGAAATGGCTACACCTTC CASSYSPDRGNGYTF
many 15 TRBJ2-2 - TRBV10-3 TGTGCCATCGGGACTCCTGAAAAGAACACCGGGGAGCTGTTTTTT CAIGTPEKNTGELFF
- 15 TRBJ2-3 - TRBV9 TGTGCCAGCAGCTTGATCGGGGCAGGGACAGATACGCAGTATTTT CASSLIGAGTDTQYF
many 14 TRBJ1-1 - TRBV20-1 TGCAGTGCTAAAACGGGGGGGGGGAACACTGAAGCTTTCTTT CSAKTGGGNTEAFF
- 10 TRBJ1-4 - TRBV20-1 TGCAGTGCCCAAGATGAAAAACTGTTTTTT CSAQDEKLFF
many 13 TRBJ2-2 - TRBV24-1 TGTGCCACCAGTGATTTAGGGTCCGGGGAGCTGTTTTTT CATSDLGSGELFF
many 18 TRBJ2-3 TRBD2 TRBV5-8 TGTGCCAGCAGCCAGTGGACTAGCGGGAGGATTTGGACAGATACGCAGTATTTT CASSQWTSGRIWTDTQYF
few 17 TRBJ1-6 - TRBV5-4 TGTGCCAGCACAAAGCGGGTCCGGGCTGAGGGTAATTCACCCCTCCACTTT CASTKRVRAEGNSPLHF
- 14 TRBJ2-5 - TRBV11-2 TGTGCCAGCAGCTTTTGGTCAGGGGAAGAGACCCAGTACTTC CASSFWSGEETQYF
- 17 TRBJ1-1 TRBD1 TRBV2 TGTGCCAGCAGCGACAGGGGGACCCTCGTGCGGAACACTGAAGCTTTCTTT CASSDRGTLVRNTEAFF
- 13 TRBJ1-2 TRBD1 TRBV6-2/TRBV6-3 TGTGCCAGCAGTTTAGGGGCAGGGGGTGGCTACACCTTC CASSLGAGGGYTF
once 14 TRBJ2-3 - TRBV9 TGTGCCAGCAGCCCGACGGGCGACACAAATACGCAGTATTTT CASSPTGDTNTQYF
- 16 TRBJ2-7 TRBD2 TRBV20-1 TGCAGTGCTAGAGATCCGGCTAGCGGGGGGCACTACGAGCAGTACTTC CSARDPASGGHYEQYF
- 14 TRBJ2-7 TRBD2 TRBV24-1 TGTGCCACCAGTCCTAGCGGGGGTAGCTACGAGCAGTACTTC CATSPSGGSYEQYF
- 13 TRBJ2-7 - TRBV7-9 TGTGCCAGCAGCTTGGCGGGTTCCGGCGAGCAGTACTTC CASSLAGSGEQYF
- 14 TRBJ2-7 - TRBV19 TGTGCCACGAGACCACCGGGTCCGACCTACGAGCAGTACTTC CATRPPGPTYEQYF
many 16 TRBJ2-1 - TRBV7-8 TGTGCCAGCAGCTTAGTTGGGGCAAGCTCCTACAATGAGCAGTTCTTC CASSLVGASSYNEQFF
many 16 TRBJ2-7 - TRBV6-5 TGTGCCAGCAGTACGTACGTCGGGACGTCCTCCTACGAGCAGTACTTC CASSTYVGTSSYEQYF
- 14 TRBJ1-1 - TRBV20-1 TGCAGTGTCCCCCCCGGCAACAAGAACACTGAAGCTTTCTTT CSVPPGNKNTEAFF
- 15 TRBJ2-7 TRBD2 TRBV20-1 TGCAGTGCTAGAGGAAAACCGGGACTAGCGACCGAGCAGTACTTC CSARGKPGLATEQYF
many 14 TRBJ2-5 - TRBV19 TGTGCCAGTAGTACATTACGGGACGGAGAGACCCAGTACTTC CASSTLRDGETQYF
once 18 TRBJ1-2 - TRBV15 TGTGCCACCAGCAGAGGGGGGCAGGGGATTACGTCAACTTTGGGCTACACCTTC CATSRGGQGITSTLGYTF
- 16 TRBJ2-1 TRBD2 TRBV6-4 TGTGCCAGCAGTGACGGGACTAGCGGGGGGGCCAATGAGCAGTTCTTC CASSDGTSGGANEQFF
once 14 TRBJ2-7 TRBD2 TRBV29-1 TGCAGCGTAGTTAGGACTAGCGGAAACAATGAGCAGTACTTC CSVVRTSGNNEQYF
- 15 TRBJ1-4 - TRBV24-1 TGTGCCACCAGTGAGGCAGGGAAGAGCGATGAAAAACTGTTTTTT CATSEAGKSDEKLFF
- 12 TRBJ1-2 - TRBV20-1 TGCAGTGCTAGTCAACAGGGAGGTGGCTACACCTTC CSASQQGGGYTF
many 15 TRBJ2-3 - TRBV9 TGTGCCAGCAGCCCGCCCGGGGACCTCACAGATACGCAGTATTTT CASSPPGDLTDTQYF
- 15 TRBJ2-2 - TRBV5-1 TGCGCCAGCAGCACTGGGACCGTGGGAGCCGGGGAGCTGTTTTTT CASSTGTVGAGELFF
- 13 TRBJ2-1 - TRBV7-3 TGTGCCAGCAGCTATACAGGGTGGGATGAGCAGTTCTTC CASSYTGWDEQFF
- 16 TRBJ2-7 TRBD1 TRBV7-6 TGTGCCAGCAGCTTAGAAGTTGACAGGGCCGGGTACGAGCAGTACTTC CASSLEVDRAGYEQYF
few 13 TRBJ1-1 - TRBV30 TGTGCCTGGAGTGTTCTCGGGGGGACTGAAGCTTTCTTT CAWSVLGGTEAFF
- 16 TRBJ2-5 - TRBV2 TGTGCCAGCATCCCCATTACGGGACCACCCAGGGAGACCCAGTACTTC CASIPITGPPRETQYF
- 12 TRBJ2-5 - TRBV29-1 TGCAGCGGTCGCGGGACGGAAGAGACCCAGTACTTC CSGRGTEETQYF